This T cell receptor (beta chain) stems from a study of T cell responses to AZD1222 COVID-19 vaccine. Findings of the study overall: Donor demographics were predominantly white British with a female majority; clonal diversity may be underestimated. Spike-specific TCR breadth rose after two AZD1222 doses, and depth rose as well. Reports indicate that nearly half of spike-specific TCRs are directed at unmutated variant regions.

The CDR3 is made up of 16 amino acids. Per germline, CDR1 SGDLS and CDR2 YYNGEE. Second doses that came at about 4 or about 12 weeks were put together. Note on this clone: No antigen is known for it. An end of the junction differs from the germline gene, which may be a read error.

The method was immunoSEQ multiplex PCR; TCRdb's version includes in-frame clones alone and lacks a portion of them. Of approximately 99,000 clones in the sample, roughly nine tenths were seen once. The clonotype was recovered from an adult who received the AZD1222 COVID-19 vaccine. Source: peripheral blood, taken 28 days after the second AZD1222 dose. The chain carries TRBV9 and TRBJ1-1; maybe TRBD1 (5 bases). As DNA, the CDR3 is TGTGCCAGCAGCGTAGGTTTAAAATGGGGGAACGCTGAAGCTTTCTTT. It codes for CASSVGLKWGNAEAFF.